These 21 T cell receptor beta chains share one sample of origin, sequenced in a study of beta chain features in type 1 diabetes. Reverse transcription of all isolated RNA meant that expressed TCRB transcripts were sequenced. Measured with immunoSEQ multiplex PCR; TCRdb has only the in-frame clones, and not every one. This sample carries 120,000 or so clones, roughly 17% of them seen once, and the ten largest clones take around 2.5%. Their antigen targets remain unknown. Study results and caveats: The study found moderately but significantly shorter TCRB CDR3s in all four CD4+ subsets of Type 1 diabetes patients.

The sample was central memory CD4+ T cells from blood. The receptors come from a young man with type 1 diabetes.

The sample holds a few counts of this clone. The chain is built from TRBV7-2 and TRBJ1-1; D might be TRBD1 (6 bases). CDR3 size: 14 residues. Germline assignment: CDR1 SGHTA and CDR2 FQGNSA. Trimming pared 2 bases from V and 3 bases from J, leaving 10 bases between. This chain's CDR3 is CASSLTGMDTEAFF. The CDR3 DNA sequence: TGTGCCAGCAGCTTAACAGGGATGGACACTGAAGCTTTCTTT.

The chain employs TRBV9 and TRBJ1-2; D is perhaps TRBD1 (5 bases). CDR3 length: 12 amino acids. V was trimmed by 3 bases and J by 4 bases, leaving 7 bases between them. CDR1 SGDLS and CDR2 YYNGEE come from the germline V gene. The CDR3 region has the DNA TGTGCCAGCAGCGACAGGCCCTATGGCTACACCTTC. Protein sequence: CASSDRPYGYTF.

This chain uses TRBV6-1 with TRBJ2-7, with 7 bases identical to TRBD2. The CDR3 covers 13 residues. Germline CDR1 MNHNS, CDR2 SASEGT. V shed 6 bases, J shed 2 bases, and the junction held 4 bases outside the gene matches. The CDR3 is CASRASGTYEQYF. The CDR3 region has the DNA TGTGCCAGCAGAGCTAGCGGCACCTACGAGCAGTACTTC.

The chain joins TRBV7-9 to TRBJ2-3; 9 bases map to TRBD2. Germline V CDR1 and CDR2: SEHNR, FQNEAQ (reference sequence). The trim removed 4 bases at V and 3 bases at J, leaving 11 bases unmatched. CDR3 length: 17 residues. The CDR3 bases are TGTGCCAGCAGCTCACCACCCGCGGGGGGGCCGACAGATACGCAGTATTTT. Translating it yields CASSSPPAGGPTDTQYF.

In this sample, this clone turned up a few times. The rearrangement uses TRBV30 and TRBJ2-5, with D possibly being TRBD2 (6 bases). This CDR3 spans 15 amino acids. Trimming stripped 0 bases from V and 5 bases from J, with 16 bases between. Germline V gene sequence: CDR1 GTSNPN, CDR2 SVGIG (reference sequence). The CDR3 DNA sequence: TGTGCCTGGAGTGTGGGACTTCTGTCCGGGGAGACCCAGTACTTC. Its translation is CAWSVGLLSGETQYF.

This clone occurred many times. The genes are TRBV28 and TRBJ2-1, with 12 bases aligning to TRBD2. Germline V gives CDR1 MDHEN, CDR2 SYDVKM. V trimming: 5 bases; J trimming: 8 bases; junction bases outside the gene matches: 10. The CDR3 runs 16 residues. The CDR3 loop is CASSPPPSGGAHEQFF. The CDR3 DNA reads TGTGCCAGCAGTCCCCCTCCTAGCGGGGGGGCGCATGAGCAGTTCTTC.

Regarding this clone: No conserved phenylalanine or tryptophan is present at the end of the CDR3, so a read error is the likely explanation. It is unclear where the CDR3 begins or ends on the DNA, so no DNA is shown, and the CDR3 is as TCRdb lists it. The chain combines TRBV29-1 with TRBJ1-2. Germline CDR1 and CDR2: SQVTM and ANQGSEA. Ends included, the CDR3 has 9 residues. The CDR3 spells CSVDRAGPV.

There are a few counts of this clone. The V gene is TRBV7-2, the J gene TRBJ2-5; 8 bases line up with TRBD2. The DNA end is more similar to TRBJ2-7, so the J call may be wrong. The germline V gene has CDR1 SGHTA and CDR2 FQGNSA. The CDR3 loop spans 16 amino acids. CDR3 DNA: TGTGCCAGCAGCGCCCGATATGGGACTAGCTCCTACGAGCAGTACTTC. Translated: CASSARYGTSSYEQYF.

Of note for this clone: This sample includes further DNA sequences coding for the same CDR3. V and J are TRBV9 and TRBJ2-6; no definite D call. CDR1 is SGDLS and CDR2 is YYNGEE in the germline V gene. With 0 bases removed from V and 0 bases from J, the gap between germline ends came to 1 base. CDR3 length equals 14 residues. CDR3 coding DNA: TGTGCCAGCAGCGTAGACTCTGGGGCCAACGTCCTGACTTTC. It specifies CASSVDSGANVLTF.

This clone has a handful of counts. V gene TRBV4-2 combines with J gene TRBJ2-1; possibly TRBD2 for D (5 bases). This CDR3 is built from 13 residues. V gave up 3 bases and J gave up 7 bases, with 10 bases separating them. Per germline, CDR1 LGHNA and CDR2 YNFKEQ. The CDR3, as DNA: TGTGCCAGCAGCCAGGGTAGAGGGAATGAGCAGTTCTTC. Its protein product is CASSQGRGNEQFF.

Many counts were recorded for this clone. The chain employs TRBV28 and TRBJ2-5; 7 nucleotides line up with TRBD1. J lost 2 bases, V lost 6 bases, and 9 bases had no gene match. Germline CDR1 is MDHEN and CDR2 is SYDVKM. The CDR3 covers 15 residues. Here the CDR3 DNA reads TGTGCCAGCAGCAACGACAGGGTCCCACAAGAGACCCAGTACTTC. Encoded protein: CASSNDRVPQETQYF.

This clone was counted at least ten times. The DNA of the CDR3 is TGCAGCGGACAGAGGGTCGAAGCTTTCTTT. Its protein is CSGQRVEAFF. This rearrangement joins TRBV29-1 to TRBJ1-1, with D maybe TRBD1 (5 bases). Trimming took off 7 bases at V and 8 bases at J, with 11 bases between the two ends. The germline V gene encodes CDR1 SQVTM and CDR2 ANQGSEA. The CDR3 contains 10 residues.

As for this clone: At one end, the junction sequence differs from germline, possibly due to a read error. The chain links TRBV7-7 to TRBJ2-3; D assignment may be TRBD1 or TRBD2 (5 bases each). There are 11 residues in the CDR3. Germline assignment: CDR1 SSHAT and CDR2 FNYEAQ (reference sequence). This CDR3 is CASSPAGRQYF. The CDR3, as DNA: TGTGCTAGCAGCCCTGCAGGGAGGCAGTATTTT.

This clone was picked up many times. J is TRBJ1-5 and V is TRBV30, with TRBD1 as a possible D gene (6 bases). Germline CDR1 reads GTSNPN; CDR2 reads SVGIG (reference sequence). There are 13 residues in the CDR3. With 4 bases removed from V and 3 bases from J, the gap between germline ends came to 10 bases. CDR3 in DNA: TGTGCCTGGACGGACAGATTCAATCAGCCCCAGCATTTT. Its translation is CAWTDRFNQPQHF.

This chain uses TRBV9 with TRBJ2-3, with D hard to call. The CDR3 totals 12 residues. Trimming pared 3 bases from V and 8 bases from J, leaving 10 bases between. Germline CDR1 and CDR2: SGDLS and YYNGEE. The CDR3 DNA reads TGTGCCAGCAGCGGCGGCGGTGGTACGCAGTATTTT. Amino acid sequence: CASSGGGGTQYF.

The V gene is TRBV7-2, the J gene TRBJ2-7; TRBD1 or TRBD2 may be the D gene (5 bases each). This CDR3 has 14 residues. CDR1 and CDR2 from the germline V gene are SGHTA and FQGNSA. V lost 3 bases, J lost 0 bases, and 9 bases lay in between. In DNA form, the CDR3 reads TGTGCCAGCAGCTTGGGACGGAGCTCCTACGAGCAGTACTTC. It translates to CASSLGRSSYEQYF.

This clone was seen more than once but under ten times. This chain's CDR3 is CSVGGLAGGSTYEQYF. In DNA form, the CDR3 reads TGCAGCGTTGGGGGACTAGCGGGAGGGTCAACCTACGAGCAGTACTTC. The chain recombines TRBV29-1 with TRBJ2-7, with 16 bases that match TRBD2. The CDR3 extends over 16 amino acids. Trimming cost V 4 bases and J 2 bases; bases outside gene matches: 5. The germline CDR1 and CDR2 sequences are SQVTM and ANQGSEA.

This clone has only a few counts. The rearrangement joins TRBV30 to TRBJ1-6; D unresolved. The germline V gene encodes CDR1 GTSNPN and CDR2 SVGIG (reference sequence). The CDR3 has 14 amino acids. The V end was cut by 8 bases, the J end by 9 bases, with 20 bases between. The CDR3 is CALTWAANFSPLHF. CDR3 coding DNA: TGTGCCCTAACGTGGGCAGCCAACTTTTCACCCCTCCACTTT.

The chain combines TRBV29-1 with TRBJ1-1; D possibly corresponds to TRBD1 (5 bases). Looked up from germline, CDR1 is SQVTM and CDR2 is ANQGSEA. The CDR3 totals 9 residues. DNA of the CDR3: TGCAGTGCAGGGCGTGAAGCTTTCTTT. Protein sequence: CSAGREAFF.

This clone was seen more than once but under ten times. J is TRBJ1-4 and V is TRBV7-9; D remains unclear. There are 14 residues in the CDR3. The germline CDR1 and CDR2 sequences are SEHNR and FQNEAQ (reference sequence). Trimming stripped 4 bases from V and 5 bases from J, with 11 bases between. CDR3 region: CASSSRAGNEKLFF. The CDR3 DNA is TGTGCCAGCAGCTCCCGGGCTGGGAATGAAAAACTGTTTTTT.

The sample holds a few counts of this clone. This chain joins TRBV10-3 and TRBJ2-3; D is perhaps TRBD1 or TRBD2 (7 bases each). Trimming left V 2 bases short and J 2 bases short, with 11 bases between. CDR1 is ENHRY and CDR2 is SYGVKD in the germline V gene. This CDR3 region has 15 residues. The CDR3 nucleotides read TGTGCCATCAGTGAGCAGGGGGGGCCCACAGATACGCAGTATTTT. Amino acid sequence: CAISEQGGPTDTQYF.